This entry describes one T cell receptor beta chain. These data come from a study of blood T cell repertoires in COVID-19. For the study at large: Spain, Italy and the United States supplied samples that represented acute and convalescent COVID-19.

Per the original methods: Quantification of nucleated cells was approximated via reference gene primer amplification. Method: immunoSEQ multiplex PCR; TCRdb's copy keeps in-frame clones and lacks some. For V, J and clone size, that table is used; D and trimming come from the DNA. In the table there are roughly 260,000 clones, around nine tenths of which are singletons. Losses at the gene ends were 4 bases for V and 1 base for J; bases not matched to a gene: 4. The CDR3 totals 15 residues. The V gene's germline CDR1 is SGHDN and CDR2 FVKESK. The study assigned cohorts using participant-reported clinical history. Recovered status applied to Cohort 3 donors who had two consecutive negative PCRs. It also applied to those with clearance or with symptom resolution.

The chain couples TRBV14 to TRBJ1-1, with TRBD1 identical over 9 bases. The specimen was PBMCs or T cells enriched from blood (not recorded which). This clonotype originated in a woman aged 18-30 years who had recovered from COVID-19. This chain's CDR3 is CASSRMTGGNTEAFF. CDR3 nucleotide sequence: TGTGCCAGCAGCCGTATGACAGGGGGGAACACTGAAGCTTTCTTT.